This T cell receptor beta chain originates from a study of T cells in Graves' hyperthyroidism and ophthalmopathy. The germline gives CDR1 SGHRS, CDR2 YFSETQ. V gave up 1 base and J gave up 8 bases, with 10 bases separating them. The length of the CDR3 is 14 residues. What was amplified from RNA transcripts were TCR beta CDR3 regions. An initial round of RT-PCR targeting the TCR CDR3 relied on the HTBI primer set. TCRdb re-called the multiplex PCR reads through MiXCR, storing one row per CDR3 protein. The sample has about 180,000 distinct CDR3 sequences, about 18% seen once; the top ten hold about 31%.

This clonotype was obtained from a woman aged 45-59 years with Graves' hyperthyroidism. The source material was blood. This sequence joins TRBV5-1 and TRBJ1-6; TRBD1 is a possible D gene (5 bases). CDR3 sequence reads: CASSLRGSYSPLHF. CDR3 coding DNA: TGCGCCAGCAGCTTGAGGGGCAGCTATTCACCCCTCCACTTT.